The 15 T cell receptor beta chains presented below share a single source sample, sequenced in a study of blood T cell repertoires in COVID-19. Using immunoSEQ multiplex PCR, the repertoire was profiled, and TCRdb retains in-frame clones only, with some absent. The data hold about 220,000 clones, with roughly 85% observed a single time. The specimen sequenced was peripheral blood. These receptor sequences come from a woman aged 65 to 85 with COVID-19, enrolled during active disease.

The chain joins TRBV4-1 to TRBJ2-3, with 8 bases identical to TRBD1. Germline CDR1 reads MGHRA; CDR2 reads YSYEKL. The CDR3 sequence is 16 residues long. V was pared by 0 bases and J by 3 bases, with 5 bases of the junction left unmatched. The CDR3 loop reads CASSQEGGQGTDTQYF. The DNA for the CDR3 is TGCGCCAGCAGCCAAGAGGGAGGACAGGGTACAGATACGCAGTATTTT.

The J gene is TRBJ2-5, the V gene TRBV7-2; 8 nucleotides line up with TRBD1. Germline V CDR1 and CDR2: SGHTA, FQGNSA. V dropped 4 bases and J dropped 5; count of bases not matched to a gene: 3. There are 13 residues in the CDR3. The CDR3 DNA is TGTGCCAGCAGCTCGGACAGGGTGGAGACCCAGTACTTC. This translates into CASSSDRVETQYF.

This sequence joins TRBV5-1 and TRBJ2-2; 7 bases line up with TRBD1. The CDR3 length is 15 residues. The J segment lost 0 bases and the V segment lost 4 bases, leaving 3 bases of the junction unmatched. The germline V gene encodes CDR1 SGHRS and CDR2 YFSETQ. This CDR3 is CASSAQGANTGELFF. DNA for the CDR3: TGCGCCAGCAGCGCGCAGGGGGCGAACACCGGGGAGCTGTTTTTT.

This clone was detected once. The J gene is TRBJ1-4, the V gene TRBV14; D not resolved. V was cut by 0 bases and J by 8 bases, with 4 bases left in between. This CDR3 is built from 12 residues. Germline-derived CDR1 and CDR2 are SGHDN and FVKESK. The CDR3 DNA follows: TGTGCCAGCAGCCAAGAACACGAAAAACTGTTTTTT. This translates into CASSQEHEKLFF.

The chain has TRBV6-5 and TRBJ1-3, with unresolved D. V shed 1 base and J shed 0 bases, with 10 bases lying between them. The CDR3 is 16 residues long. CDR1 and CDR2 (germline): MNHEY, SVGAGI. DNA of the CDR3: TGTGCCAGCAGTTACTGGGCAGGTTCCTCTGGAAACACCATATATTTT. Encoded protein: CASSYWAGSSGNTIYF.

Here the CDR3 DNA reads TGTGCCACCAGTGATTCCCCCACGGGCTATGGCTACACCTTC. Protein sequence: CATSDSPTGYGYTF. The chain carries TRBV24-1 and TRBJ1-2; D call uncertain. Trimming removed 2 bases at V and 4 bases at J, with 10 bases between. The CDR3 covers 14 residues. The V gene's germline CDR1 is KGHDR and CDR2 SFDVKD.

This clone was observed once. The chain employs TRBV6-2 or TRBV6-3 and TRBJ2-5, with 10 bases that match TRBD1. Germline V gives CDR1 MNHEY, CDR2 SVGEGT. The CDR3 is 17 residues long. With 2 bases clipped from V and 3 bases from J, the junction kept 9 bases outside the gene matches. CDR3 sequence: CASSYPLDRGREETQYF. For the CDR3, the DNA is TGTGCCAGCAGTTACCCCCTCGACAGGGGGCGCGAAGAGACCCAGTACTTC.

The V call is TRBV9, the J call TRBJ1-2, with D unclear. The CDR3 has 15 residues. Germline CDR1 SGDLS, CDR2 YYNGEE. V was shortened by 4 bases and J by 0 bases, with 13 bases between the two germline ends. This CDR3 is CASSPPREANYGYTF. CDR3 DNA: TGTGCCAGCAGCCCACCAAGGGAGGCTAACTATGGCTACACCTTC.

The chain couples TRBV11-2 to TRBJ1-3; TRBD1 matches 7 bases. Looked up from germline, CDR1 is SGHAT and CDR2 is FQNNGV. There are 15 residues in the CDR3. V lost 5 bases, J lost 0 bases, and 4 bases stayed unmatched. The CDR3 loop reads CASSRGTVSGNTIYF. CDR3 DNA: TGTGCCAGCAGCCGTGGGACAGTCTCTGGAAACACCATATATTTT.

This chain joins TRBV3-1 (or the pseudogene TRBV3-2) and TRBJ1-1, with TRBD1 matching over 9 bases. J was trimmed by 1 base and V by 3 bases; bases with no gene match: 9. The CDR3 covers 17 residues. Germline CDR1 and CDR2: LGHDT and YNNKEL (reference sequence). CDR3 nucleotide sequence: TGTGCCAGCAGCCACCACGACAGGGGGAAGGGGAACACTGAAGCTTTCTTT. This translates into CASSHHDRGKGNTEAFF.

The rearrangement joins TRBV5-1 to TRBJ1-1; D perhaps matches TRBD1 (5 bases). This CDR3 is built from 15 residues. Trimming took 0 bases from V and 0 from J, leaving 9 bases between them. Germline CDR1 reads SGHRS; CDR2 reads YFSETQ. CDR3: CASSLAVTVNTEAFF. The CDR3 bases are TGCGCCAGCAGCTTGGCGGTGACAGTGAACACTGAAGCTTTCTTT.

This rearrangement joins TRBV3-1 (or the pseudogene TRBV3-2) to TRBJ2-3, with 8 nucleotides matching TRBD2. From germline, CDR1 is LGHDT and CDR2 YNNKEL (reference sequence). This CDR3 contains 13 residues. The ends lost 10 bases at V and 11 bases at J; junction bases unmatched: 14. CDR3 nucleotide sequence: TGTGCCATACGAACAAAGAGGGCGGGGGGGCAGTATTTT. It specifies CAIRTKRAGGQYF.

The chain is built from TRBV5-1 and TRBJ1-2, with D unresolved. CDR3 size: 14 residues. Germline V CDR1 and CDR2: SGHRS, YFSETQ. V lost 0 bases and J lost 6, with 12 bases in between. The CDR3 nucleotides are TGCGCCAGCAGCTTGGGACCCACGGGTGATGGCTACACCTTC. Protein product: CASSLGPTGDGYTF.

J is TRBJ2-2 and V is TRBV10-3, with TRBD2 matching over 10 bases. V lost 10 bases to trimming and J lost 6 bases; unmatched junction nucleotides: 11. The CDR3 totals 15 residues. Looked up from germline, CDR1 is ENHRY and CDR2 is SYGVKD. The chain's CDR3 is CATRASGRVAGELFF. CDR3 bases: TGTGCCACCCGAGCAAGCGGGAGGGTGGCCGGGGAGCTGTTTTTT.

As DNA, the CDR3 is TGCAGCGTTGAAGCCCCCCGGGCGAACACCGGGGAGCTGTTTTTT. This codes for CSVEAPRANTGELFF. The chain is built from TRBV29-1 and TRBJ2-2; no definite D call. This CDR3 has 15 residues. CDR1 and CDR2 (germline): SQVTM, ANQGSEA. Trimming took off 1 base at V and 0 bases at J, with 9 bases between the two ends.